These 17 T cell receptor beta chains came from one sample sequenced in a study of blood T cell repertoires in COVID-19. Sequencing was performed with immunoSEQ multiplex PCR; in TCRdb, only in-frame clones are kept and a portion is missing. The sample has fewer than 350,000 clones, roughly nine tenths seen once. The sequenced material came from peripheral blood. These receptors were collected from a woman in her twenties or thirties with COVID-19, enrolled during active disease.

The V gene is TRBV19, the J gene TRBJ1-1, with 9 bases matching TRBD1. The trim removed 4 bases at V and 5 bases at J, leaving 5 bases unmatched. This CDR3 is built from 14 residues. Per germline, CDR1 LNHDA and CDR2 SQIVND (reference sequence). CDR3 DNA: TGTGCCAGTAGTACCGGGACAGGGAGGACTGAAGCTTTCTTT. It specifies CASSTGTGRTEAFF.

The CDR3 sequence is CASSFRGGYTF. CDR3 nucleotide sequence: TGTGCCAGCAGCTTTAGGGGGGGCTACACCTTC. J is TRBJ1-2 and V is TRBV7-9, with D maybe TRBD1 (6 bases). This CDR3 is built from 11 residues. Germline CDR1 reads SEHNR; CDR2 reads FQNEAQ (reference sequence). The V gene lost 3 bases and the J gene lost 8 bases, with 7 bases spanning the gap.

This clone was recorded a few times. V and J are TRBV10-1 and TRBJ2-1, with 8 bases fitting TRBD2. The V gene end was trimmed by 0 bases and the J gene end by 3 bases; junction bases not matched to a gene: 4. The CDR3 extends over 16 amino acids. Germline V gene lookup returns CDR1 WNHNN and CDR2 SYGVQD (reference sequence). This CDR3 is CASSESAGGVYNEQFF. The DNA of the CDR3 is TGCGCCAGCAGTGAGTCGGCGGGGGGTGTCTACAATGAGCAGTTCTTC.

The J gene is TRBJ2-7, the V gene TRBV5-1; 8 nucleotides align to TRBD2. Germline CDR1 is SGHRS and CDR2 is YFSETQ. J gave up 8 bases and V 2 bases, and 9 bases lay outside the gene matches. This CDR3 is 14 amino acids long. The CDR3 here is CASSFELAVYQQYF. The CDR3 DNA reads as TGCGCCAGCAGCTTTGAACTAGCGGTTTATCAGCAGTACTTC.

This clone showed up just a few times. Other DNA sequences of this sample code for an identical CDR3. This chain uses TRBV5-1 with TRBJ1-5; D is possibly TRBD1 (5 bases). CDR1 is SGHRS and CDR2 is YFSETQ in the germline V gene. V shed 0 bases and J shed 2 bases, with 6 bases lying between them. The CDR3 contains 14 residues. Here the CDR3 reads CASSLAGGNQPQHF. CDR3 DNA sequence: TGCGCCAGCAGCTTGGCGGGGGGCAATCAGCCCCAGCATTTT.

The genes are TRBV5-4 and TRBJ1-3; D not resolved. There are 14 residues in the CDR3. Germline-derived CDR1 and CDR2 are SGHNT and YYREEE (reference sequence). Between the trimmed V and J ends, which lost 0 bases and 0 bases, there was a span of 4 bases. CDR3 sequence reads: CASSLDSSGNTIYF. CDR3 bases: TGTGCCAGCAGCTTGGATAGCTCTGGAAACACCATATATTTT.

The V and J genes are TRBV19 and TRBJ2-2; 7 bases match TRBD2. CDR1 is LNHDA and CDR2 is SQIVND in the germline V gene (reference sequence). The CDR3 length is 14 residues. The trim removed 6 bases at V and 4 bases at J, leaving 5 bases unmatched. CDR3 sequence reads: CASRERGSTGELFF. CDR3 DNA: TGTGCCAGTAGGGAGCGGGGTTCCACCGGGGAGCTGTTTTTT.

The table lists this clone with a few counts. The gene calls are TRBV4-1 and TRBJ1-5, with TRBD1 matching 9 bases. Germline V CDR1 and CDR2: MGHRA, YSYEKL. V shed 1 base, J shed 6 bases, and the junction held 13 bases outside the gene matches. The CDR3 covers 18 residues. The CDR3 sequence: CASSQGYRGRLVGQPQHF. The CDR3 nucleotides are TGCGCCAGCAGCCAAGGATACAGGGGGCGTTTGGTCGGTCAGCCCCAGCATTTT.

The chain is built from TRBV6-5 and TRBJ1-1, with D perhaps matching TRBD1 (5 bases). V lost 1 base, J lost 1 base, and 13 bases lay in between. This CDR3 has 16 amino acids. In germline, CDR1 is MNHEY, CDR2 SVGAGI. The CDR3 DNA is TGTGCCAGCAGTTACTGGGGGGGTCGGGGGAACACTGAAGCTTTCTTT. Its translation is CASSYWGGRGNTEAFF.

The rearrangement joins TRBV7-9 to TRBJ2-1; the D is unclear. V was pared by 4 bases and J by 7 bases, with 8 bases between. This CDR3 is 12 amino acids long. Germline CDR1 is SEHNR and CDR2 is FQNEAQ (reference sequence). CDR3 coding DNA: TGTGCCAGCAGCTCTGGCAGAAATGAGCAGTTCTTC. It codes for CASSSGRNEQFF.

The chain couples TRBV2 to TRBJ2-5; the match to TRBD2 covers 11 bases. Germline lookup yields CDR1 SNHLY and CDR2 FYNNEI. This CDR3 spans 15 amino acids. With V trimmed by 6 bases and J by 4 bases, 7 bases remained unmatched. CDR3 bases: TGTGCCAGCAGAGACCGTAGCGGGGGGGGAGAGACCCAGTACTTC. Its protein product is CASRDRSGGGETQYF. Full variable domain (missing parts from reference TRBV2 and TRBJ2-5): EPEVTQTPSHQVTQMGQEVILRCVPISNHLYFYWYRQILGQKVEFLVSFYNNEISEKSEIFDDQFSVERPDGSNFTLKIRSTKLEDSAMYFCASRDRSGGGETQYFGPGTRLLVL.

This clone was observed once. This chain connects TRBV6-5 to TRBJ1-4; no firm D call. V lost 9 bases, J lost 5 bases, and 4 bases lay in between. Germline CDR1 reads MNHEY; CDR2 reads SVGAGI. This CDR3 has 10 amino acids. CDR3 sequence: CASKNEKLFF. The CDR3 coding sequence is TGTGCCAGTAAAAATGAAAAACTGTTTTTT.

This clone was seen once. This chain links TRBV5-1 with TRBJ1-2; 7 nucleotides agree with TRBD1. Germline V gene data show CDR1 as SGHRS and CDR2 as YFSETQ. The length of the CDR3 is 16 residues. Unmatched junction bases numbered 15, after V lost 4 bases and J lost 6 bases. The chain's CDR3 is CASSRRTGNNYHGYTF. DNA of the CDR3: TGCGCCAGCAGCAGAAGGACAGGAAACAACTATCATGGCTACACCTTC.

CDR3 coding DNA: TGTGCCACCAGCAGAGATCCAGGGGGCTCCTACGAGCAGTACTTC. Protein: CATSRDPGGSYEQYF. The gene calls are TRBV15 and TRBJ2-7; 7 nucleotides agree with TRBD1. This CDR3 region has 15 residues. V gave up 0 bases and J gave up 0 bases; unmatched junction bases: 2. Germline V CDR1 and CDR2: LNHNV, YYDKDF (reference sequence).

This chain links TRBV28 with TRBJ2-1, with 12 bases aligning to TRBD2. The length of the CDR3 is 15 residues. Germline CDR1 and CDR2: MDHEN and SYDVKM. After removal of 7 bases from V and 10 bases from J, the junction contained 11 bases not matched to a gene. The CDR3 DNA reads TGTGCCAGCACCGACCAACTAGCGGGGGGAGGGGAGCAGTTCTTC. Protein: CASTDQLAGGGEQFF.

This clone was seen more than once but under ten times. This CDR3 is CSASRTGNTEAFF. The CDR3 nucleotides are TGCAGTGCTAGTAGGACAGGCAACACTGAAGCTTTCTTT. This sequence joins TRBV20-1 and TRBJ1-1; the match to TRBD1 covers 7 bases. The CDR3 length is 13 residues. The junction had 3 bases not matched to a gene; V was cut back by 3 bases and J by 2 bases. The V gene's germline CDR1 is DFQATT and CDR2 SNEGSKA (reference sequence).

This clone was detected once. The gene calls are TRBV28 and TRBJ2-3, with TRBD1 matching over 7 bases. This CDR3 spans 15 amino acids. Germline loops: CDR1 MDHEN, CDR2 SYDVKM. After removal of 2 bases from V and 4 bases from J, the junction contained 6 bases not matched to a gene. The CDR3 coding sequence is TGTGCCAGCAGTTTAAGGTTAGGGGGCTCAGATACGCAGTATTTT. It codes for CASSLRLGGSDTQYF.